A single T cell receptor (beta chain) is shown here with its context. What this receptor recognizes is not known. No clone much larger than this one lies a single base away; base qualities are absent. The data were taken from a study of cytotoxic CD8 clonotypes in ibrutinib-treated CLL (dated by TCRdb to 2020 to 2023). General notes on the study: In this cohort, approximately 15 patients were treatment-naive and about a dozen were relapsed/refractory, while roughly 17 had unmutated IGHV. Cryopreserved peripheral blood mononuclear cells were collected before treatment, at response, and at either disease progression or sustained remission. Responses were partial in roughly 24 patients and complete in 2; after median about 5.5 years follow-up, about 15 stayed in remission and some twelve progressed. On average, each sample had some 250,000 productive templates and under 95,000 productive rearrangements. Samples at response were collected after a median of approximately twelve months of treatment, with a range of about 6 to 36 months. Longitudinal samples were available for about 30% of the 86 trial participants.

Broader findings and caveats from the paper: Public clonotypes were rare and either contracted or stayed stable during treatment, and the rise in clonality at ibrutinib response reflected the expansion of private clonotypes. At ibrutinib response clonality went up, during sustained remission it held steady, and at progression it dropped back toward baseline. Lymph node repertoires were not examined, and the timing of sampling was not matched between patients in sustained remission and those whose disease progressed. At baseline, clonality was higher than in age-matched healthy donors and showed a strong correlation with circulating CD8+ T-cell counts.

A MiSeq instrument was used for deep resolution sequencing, which targeted depths ranging from 1 in 1 million up to 1 in 200,000 T cells, with coverage averaging 10x for each clonotype. The immunoSEQ hsTCRB Kit was used to generate the TCR beta libraries. The paper's data handling went like this. The data were analyzed with ImmunoSEQ Analyzer and ImmunoSEQ Data Assistant, and V, D and J gene assignments followed IMGT definitions. Clonality, which ranges from 0 to 1, was calculated by subtracting the normalized Shannon entropy of productive rearrangement frequencies from one. Only overrepresented clonotypes making up at least 0.05% of the repertoire of each patient were included in the public clonotype analysis. Some twelve age-matched healthy donor repertoires from immuneACCESS were used as controls for clonality. TCRdb limited this immuneACCESS table to in-frame rearrangements with V and J called. A share of clones is missing; checked studies link under half to unresolved V genes, and the rest is unexplained. That table supplies the V and J calls and clone size; D and trimming were determined from the DNA. Within this sample are roughly 24,000 clones, with around 84% of them counted one time only. 9% of the sample is taken by the ten largest.

Looking up the germline V gene yields CDR1 SGHTS and CDR2 YDEGEE. From the cysteine through the phenylalanine, the CDR3 covers 12 amino acids. The retained sequence is limited to the CDR3, 36 bases, with the frame set at the first base. V gives up 4 bases and J gives up 5 bases, and the segment between their germline ends measures 8 bases. For TCR beta library preparation, about 2.1 micrograms of genomic DNA were extracted from the cryopreserved PBMCs. Longitudinal blood samples from CLL patients receiving ibrutinib monotherapy were subjected to high-throughput TCR beta sequencing. The patients were enrolled in a single-center, open-label phase 2 trial of ibrutinib monotherapy.

Sequenced here: PBMCs, sampled before ibrutinib treatment. This TCR was recovered from a human donor with chronic lymphocytic leukemia. This receptor chain uses TRBV5-8 and TRBJ2-3; the D gene is unclear. The CDR3 protein is CASSPPGDTQYF. The DNA sequence is given as TGTGCCAGCAGCCCCCCCGGAGATACGCAGTATTTT.